The rows below give T cell receptor beta chains drawn from one sample of a study of T cell repertoires in aging, cancer and after chemotherapy. TCRdb re-analysed the multiplex PCR reads in MiXCR, keeping a single row per CDR3 protein. The sample yields 10,000 to 15,000 distinct CDR3 sequences, roughly a third seen once. The sequencing input was blood. All receptors derive from a human donor in good health. The donor label of this sample is uncertain. CDR3s include the opening cysteine and the closing phenylalanine or tryptophan. Each record gives: D gene, V gene, J gene, clone size, CDR3 DNA, CDR3 protein. D genes are given only for firm matches. Clone size is shown for a subset of rows, as once, few, many or a class of expanded clone.

TRBD1	TRBV19	TRBJ2-1	few	TGTGCCAGCAAACGGGACAGGGGGGGTAATGAGCAGTTCTTC	CASKRDRGGNEQFF
NA	TRBV5-5	TRBJ2-7	medium-sized	TGTGCCAGCAGCTCGTCGACTCCAACCGAGCAGTACTTC	CASSSSTPTEQYF
NA	TRBV5-6	TRBJ2-5	NA	TGTGCCAGCAGCTGGGAGTCCCGCCGGGACCAGTACTTC	CASSWESRRDQYF
NA	TRBV19	TRBJ2-2	medium-sized	TGTGCCAGTAGCATGAGGGGAGGCGGCACCGGGGAGCTGTTTTTT	CASSMRGGGTGELFF
NA	TRBV19	TRBJ2-7	NA	TGTGCCAGTAGTATAGACCTCCTGTACGAGCAGTACTTC	CASSIDLLYEQYF
NA	TRBV7-7	TRBJ2-3	once	TGTGCCAGCAGCTTAGACAGGACAGATACGCAGTATTTT	CASSLDRTDTQYF
NA	TRBV19	TRBJ1-5	NA	TGTGCCGGTGGTCAGCCCCAGCATTTT	CAGGQPQHF
NA	TRBV5-6	TRBJ1-5	medium-sized	TGTGCCAGCAGCCGTCCCCAGCCCCAGCATTTT	CASSRPQPQHF
NA	TRBV29-1	TRBJ1-2	medium-sized	TGCAGCGTTGATGCGGACACGGGCTATGGCTACACCTTC	CSVDADTGYGYTF
TRBD1	TRBV5-5	TRBJ1-4	NA	TGTGCCAGCAGCCTCGATTCAGGGGGCCTACTGTTTTTT	CASSLDSGGLLFF
NA	TRBV5-5	TRBJ1-3	NA	TGTGCCAGCGAAGAACAGCTCTCTGGAAACACCATATATTTT	CASEEQLSGNTIYF
NA	TRBV6-2/TRBV6-3	TRBJ2-7	NA	TGTGCCAGCAGCCGATTAGAGGGGCCATACGAGCAGTACTTC	CASSRLEGPYEQYF
NA	TRBV19	TRBJ1-1	NA	TGTGCCAGTACCATAGTCTCCTCAGGGAACACTGAAGCTTTCTTT	CASTIVSSGNTEAFF
NA	TRBV29-1	TRBJ2-7	medium-sized	TGCAGCGTGGGACTTGGCTCCTACGAGCAGTACTTC	CSVGLGSYEQYF
TRBD2	TRBV13	TRBJ2-2	few	TGTGCCAGCAGTCAGAGGACTAGCGGGATTCACACCGGGGAGCTGTTTTTT	CASSQRTSGIHTGELFF
NA	TRBV6-5	TRBJ1-5	NA	TGTGCCAGCAGCGGTAGGGGACAGCCCCAGCATTTT	CASSGRGQPQHF
TRBD2	TRBV6-4	TRBJ2-1	few	TGTGCCAGCAGTGACTCCGCTAGCGGGAGCAATGAGCAGTTCTTC	CASSDSASGSNEQFF
NA	TRBV7-6	TRBJ2-2	NA	TGTGCCAGCACCATCCGGGGAGCGGGTAACACCGGGGAGCTGTTTTTT	CASTIRGAGNTGELFF
TRBD2	TRBV11-1	TRBJ2-1	medium-sized	TGTGCCAGCACCGTTCTAAGTGGGAGGGCCGCCAATGAGCAGTTCTTC	CASTVLSGRAANEQFF
TRBD1	TRBV19	TRBJ1-3	NA	TGTGCCAACTCGGACAGGGAGGTTCGCGGAAACACCATATATTTT	CANSDREVRGNTIYF
NA	TRBV19	TRBJ2-1	medium-sized	TGTGCCAGTAGTATGAAGGCTAGCGATGAGCAGTTCTTC	CASSMKASDEQFF
TRBD2	TRBV6-5	TRBJ2-2	NA	TGTGCCAGCCAGGGACTAGCGGGAGGCGGGGAGCTGTTTTTT	CASQGLAGGGELFF
NA	TRBV30	TRBJ1-5	NA	TGTGCCTGGAGTCTAAGCGCTTTGGAGCCCCAGCATTTT	CAWSLSALEPQHF
TRBD1	TRBV12-3/TRBV12-4	TRBJ2-2	once	TGTGCCAGCAGTTTAAGAGGGGGCGCGGCCGGGGAGCTGTTTTTT	CASSLRGGAAGELFF
TRBD1	TRBV29-1	TRBJ1-2	few	TGCAGCGTTGTGCGGGACAGCAACTATGGCTACACCTTC	CSVVRDSNYGYTF
TRBD2	TRBV19	TRBJ2-5	medium-sized	TGTGCCAGTAGTATCGGGGGGGCAGGGCAAGAGACCCAGTACTTC	CASSIGGAGQETQYF
TRBD2	TRBV30	TRBJ2-3	medium-sized	TGTGCCTGGAGTGTACGAGCTAGCGGGAGAGATACGCAGTATTTT	CAWSVRASGRDTQYF
NA	TRBV27	TRBJ2-1	once	TGTGCCAGCAGTTTAGGGTCCAATGAGCAGTTCTTC	CASSLGSNEQFF
TRBD2	TRBV6-4	TRBJ2-1	NA	TGTGCCAGCAGTGAGCGGGGGGGGTCCTACAATGAGCAGTTCTTC	CASSERGGSYNEQFF
TRBD2	TRBV30	TRBJ2-2	NA	TGTGCCTGGAGTGCAAAGGGGACTAGGGCCGGGGAGCTGTTTTTT	CAWSAKGTRAGELFF
NA	TRBV5-6	TRBJ2-1	NA	TGTGCCAGCAGCCGCGGACCCCCTAGATCTGAGCAGTTCTTC	CASSRGPPRSEQFF
NA	TRBV6-5	TRBJ1-1	NA	TGTGCCAGCAGTTACGCGGCGGAAGCTGAAGCTTTCTTT	CASSYAAEAEAFF
NA	TRBV19	TRBJ1-2	NA	TGTGCCAGTAGTATGATCACACAGAACCTTTATGGCTACACCTTC	CASSMITQNLYGYTF
NA	TRBV19	TRBJ2-5	few	TGTGCCAGTGCAAGGACGTATAGCGAGACCCAGTACTTC	CASARTYSETQYF
TRBD2	TRBV6-4	TRBJ2-1	NA	TGTGCCAGCAGTGTACTAGCGGGGGAACACAATGAGCAGTTCTTC	CASSVLAGEHNEQFF
TRBD2	TRBV19	TRBJ2-3	NA	TGTGCCAGTGGAACGGGACTAGCGGGAGCCACAGATACGCAGTATTTT	CASGTGLAGATDTQYF
NA	TRBV6-5	TRBJ1-3	few	TGTGCCAGCCAGGGGTTCGTTGGAAACACCATATATTTT	CASQGFVGNTIYF
NA	TRBV19	TRBJ2-7	NA	TGTGCCAGTAGTACCGGGACAAACTACTACGAGCAGTACTTC	CASSTGTNYYEQYF
NA	TRBV7-6	TRBJ2-1	few	TGTGCCAGCTCTGAGGGCAATGAGCAGTTCTTC	CASSEGNEQFF
NA	TRBV19	TRBJ1-3	NA	TGTGCCAGTAGTATTCAGGGGTTGGTGGACACCATATATTTT	CASSIQGLVDTIYF
TRBD1	TRBV6-5	TRBJ1-2	NA	TGTGCCAGCAGGAAGGACAGGGGGTCGAGCTATGGCTACACCTTC	CASRKDRGSSYGYTF
NA	TRBV11-3	TRBJ1-6	few	TGTGCCAGCAGCTTATGGCCGGGACAAGGTTCACCCCTCCACTTT	CASSLWPGQGSPLHF
NA	TRBV11-3	TRBJ1-6	NA	TGTGCCAGCAGCTTAGATGGGAGGAGCTCCTATAATTCACCCCTCCACTTT	CASSLDGRSSYNSPLHF
TRBD1	TRBV6-2/TRBV6-3	TRBJ1-3	NA	TGTGCCAGCAGCCCTCGTAGGGGGCTTGGAAACACCATATATTTT	CASSPRRGLGNTIYF
NA	TRBV11-3	TRBJ2-7	NA	TGTGCCAGCAGCTTAGACCCCAGAGAGCAGTACTTC	CASSLDPREQYF
NA	TRBV10-3	TRBJ2-7	NA	TGTGCCAGCCGGGGTGAGCAGGGCTCCTACGAGCAGTACTTC	CASRGEQGSYEQYF
NA	TRBV19	TRBJ1-2	NA	TGTGCCAGTAGCTCAGGAGCTAACTATGGCTACACCTTC	CASSSGANYGYTF
TRBD1	TRBV5-1	TRBJ2-6	few	TGCGCCAGCAAGGGACAGGCGCTCTCTGGGGCCAACGTCCTGACTTTC	CASKGQALSGANVLTF
TRBD1	TRBV30	TRBJ2-2	few	TGTGCCTGCCAGGGACAGATGAACACCGGGGAGCTGTTTTTT	CACQGQMNTGELFF
NA	TRBV30	TRBJ2-1	NA	TGTGCCTGGAAGGAGAACCTTAGCGGAAAATGGGTAGCAGATGAGCAGTTCTTC	CAWKENLSGKWVADEQFF
TRBD1	TRBV29-1	TRBJ2-1	large	TGCAGCGTTGCCTCGGGACAGGGGGATTACAATGAGCAGTTCTTC	CSVASGQGDYNEQFF
TRBD2	TRBV29-1	TRBJ2-7	medium-sized	TGCAGCGTCCTCAGCGGGAGCGCCTACGAGCAGTACTTC	CSVLSGSAYEQYF
NA	TRBV27	TRBJ2-5	few	TGTGCCAGCAGTTTAGGCGCGGGTCCGATAGAGACCCAGTACTTC	CASSLGAGPIETQYF
TRBD2	TRBV5-6	TRBJ2-3	few	TGTGCCAGCACACCCTTGGGACTAGCGGGAGAAGGGGTGGATACGCAGTATTTT	CASTPLGLAGEGVDTQYF
NA	TRBV7-6	TRBJ2-7	NA	TGTGCCAGCAGCTTGGGACTTTCCTACGAGCAGTACTTC	CASSLGLSYEQYF
TRBD1	TRBV18	TRBJ1-2	few	TGTGCCAGCTCACACGGGACAGTGAACTATGGCTACACCTTC	CASSHGTVNYGYTF
TRBD2	TRBV11-3	TRBJ2-3	medium-sized	TGTGCCACCTCAAGCGGCCTCGGGGGGATCACAGATACGCAGTATTTT	CATSSGLGGITDTQYF